This T cell receptor (beta chain) was obtained from a study of early T cells in non-severe SARS-CoV-2 infection. Study at large: Investigators sequenced bulk RNA drawn from unsorted whole blood, and chains remained unpaired. Whole-study results and caveats: Private and CD4 specificities were missed by VDJdb matching, skewed to anti-spike CD8.

Attachment of unique molecular identifiers to individual cDNA molecules was performed. TCRdb re-derived calls from the 5' RACE reads in MiXCR, one entry per CDR3 protein. This sample yields 95,000 to 100,000 distinct CDR3 sequences, of which under 15% are seen a single time; under 2.5% belongs to the top ten. The CDR3 is 16 amino acids. The ends lost 6 bases at V and 1 base at J; junction bases unmatched: 11. Germline CDR1 MNHNS, CDR2 SASEGT. In its sample, this clonotype was seen many times. Its cognate antigen is unknown. The chain recombines TRBV6-1 with TRBJ2-5; TRBD1 agrees at 7 bases. Specimen: whole blood. The TCR sequence derives from an adult who was a healthcare worker with PCR-confirmed SARS-CoV-2 infection or an uninfected control (not recorded which). The CDR3: CASSQRGGTAQETQYF. In DNA, the CDR3 is TGTGCCAGCAGCCAAAGGGGTGGGACAGCCCAAGAGACCCAGTACTTC.